This TCR beta chain came from a study of CD8+ T cells in alopecia areata. Study-level points and caveats: The study found higher clonality in lesional than normal scalp, especially in alopecia totalis/universalis.

As for this clone: Its antigen is unidentified.

RNA, once extracted, was reverse transcribed into cDNA for use as the sequencing template. Sequenced by immunoSEQ multiplex PCR; TCRdb stores in-frame clones only, minus some. The table shows approximately 140,000 clones, with over 70% occurring only once. The receptor comes from a human donor with alopecia areata. Sequenced here: CD8+ T cells sorted from blood, sampled at week 0.

The CDR3 spells CASSVVRRTDEAFF. CDR3 bases: TGTGCCAGCAGCGTAGTCCGAAGGACAGACGAAGCTTTCTTT. This chain links TRBV9 with TRBJ1-1; possibly TRBD1 for D (6 bases). The CDR3 spans 14 residues. CDR1 is SGDLS and CDR2 is YYNGEE in the germline V gene. Trimming pared 0 bases from V and 8 bases from J, leaving 14 bases between.